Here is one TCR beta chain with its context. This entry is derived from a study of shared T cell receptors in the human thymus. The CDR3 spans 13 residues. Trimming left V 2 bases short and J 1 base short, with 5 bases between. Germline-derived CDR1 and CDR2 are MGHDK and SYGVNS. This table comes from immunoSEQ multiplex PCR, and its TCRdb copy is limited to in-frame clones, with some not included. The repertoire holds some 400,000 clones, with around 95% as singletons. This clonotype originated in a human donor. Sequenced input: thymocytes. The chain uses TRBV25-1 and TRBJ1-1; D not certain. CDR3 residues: CASSEEGNTEAFF. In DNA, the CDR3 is TGTGCCAGCAGTGAAGAGGGGAACACTGAAGCTTTCTTT.